Listed below are T cell receptor beta chains from one sample, sequenced in a study of CD8+ T cells in alopecia areata. Method: immunoSEQ multiplex PCR; TCRdb's copy keeps in-frame clones and lacks some. The data contain some 82,000 clones, about 53% of them singletons. The sequencing input was NKG2D-high CD8+ T cells sorted from blood. These receptors were collected from a human donor with alopecia areata. Both conserved end residues are part of each CDR3. The D gene is left open where the match is weak. Size values are once, few and many counts, or a class for expanded clones, and some rows have none.

V	D	length	J	size	DNA	CDR3
TRBV5-1	.	12	TRBJ2-2	.	TGCGCCAGCAGTATCTCGGCCGGGGAGCTGTTTTTT	CASSISAGELFF
TRBV29-1	.	13	TRBJ2-3	few	TGCAGCGTCATACCCGGGACCACGGATACGCAGTATTTT	CSVIPGTTDTQYF
TRBV2	TRBD2	17	TRBJ2-3	.	TGTGCCAGCAGTGTCGGGACTAGCGGGATACAAACAGATACGCAGTATTTT	CASSVGTSGIQTDTQYF
TRBV20-1	.	10	TRBJ2-2	.	TGCAGTGCTCCCGCCGGGGAGCTGTTTTTT	CSAPAGELFF
TRBV5-1	.	13	TRBJ2-5	.	TGCGCCAGCCAGGGACACCACCAAGAGACCCAGTACTTC	CASQGHHQETQYF
TRBV27	.	11	TRBJ2-3	few	TGTGCCAGCCGCGGCGGCAGGGAGCAGTATTTT	CASRGGREQYF
TRBV28	.	14	TRBJ1-5	.	TGTGCCAGCAGGCTCTACAGGGCAAATCAGCCCCAGCATTTT	CASRLYRANQPQHF
TRBV29-1	.	13	TRBJ2-1	.	TGCAGCGTGGACTATAAAACCTACAATGAGCAGTTCTTC	CSVDYKTYNEQFF
TRBV5-1	TRBD1	14	TRBJ1-1	.	TGCGCCAGCAGCTTGGACGGGACAGGGCTTGAAGCTTTCTTT	CASSLDGTGLEAFF
TRBV29-1	TRBD1	13	TRBJ2-7	.	TGCAGCGTTGAGACAGGGATCGATTACGAGCAGTACTTC	CSVETGIDYEQYF
TRBV29-1	.	17	TRBJ2-1	.	TGCAGCGTTGGGGGGACGGGTTTGTCGAGCTCCTACAATGAGCAGTTCTTC	CSVGGTGLSSSYNEQFF
TRBV6-5	.	12	TRBJ1-5	.	TGTGCCAGCACGGGGGGCAGTCAGCCCCAGCATTTT	CASTGGSQPQHF
TRBV27	.	13	TRBJ2-7	few	TGTGCCAGCAGTCCCGGGACCGACTACGAGCAGTACTTC	CASSPGTDYEQYF
TRBV4-1	.	14	TRBJ2-7	.	TGCGCCAGCAGCCAAGGTGGGGCGTCGGGCGAGCAGTACTTC	CASSQGGASGEQYF
TRBV27	.	12	TRBJ2-1	.	TGTGCCAGCAGTTTTGGTGCGGATGAGCAGTTCTTC	CASSFGADEQFF
TRBV6-5	.	12	TRBJ2-7	.	TGTGCCAGCAGTCAGGGAACCTACGAGCAGTACTTC	CASSQGTYEQYF
TRBV9	.	14	TRBJ1-1	.	TGTGCCAGCAGCGTAGGGTCAGGGAACACTGAAGCTTTCTTT	CASSVGSGNTEAFF
TRBV4-3	.	13	TRBJ2-7	.	TGCGCCAGCAGCCCGGGACTCGGCTACGAGCAGTACTTC	CASSPGLGYEQYF
TRBV7-2	.	13	TRBJ2-5	.	TGTGCCAGCAGAGACCAGGGGGGAGAGACCCAGTACTTC	CASRDQGGETQYF
TRBV29-1	.	14	TRBJ1-2	.	TGCAGCGTCGTGGAAGGGGCGGGGAACTATGGCTACACCTTC	CSVVEGAGNYGYTF
TRBV7-9	.	13	TRBJ2-3	.	TGTGCCAGCAGCAAAGTCGTCACAGATACGCAGTATTTT	CASSKVVTDTQYF
TRBV27	.	16	TRBJ2-7	.	TGTGCCAGCAGTTTATCCTCCGGACGGCTCGCCTACGAGCAGTACTTC	CASSLSSGRLAYEQYF
TRBV4-1	.	12	TRBJ2-1	few	TGCGCCAGCAGCCAAAGGATGGGGCCCCAGTTCTTC	CASSQRMGPQFF
TRBV28	.	12	TRBJ2-3	.	TGTGCCAGCAGCAAAGGGTTGGATACGCAGTATTTT	CASSKGLDTQYF
TRBV29-1	.	11	TRBJ2-1	few	TGCAGCGTTGTAGATTACAATGAGCAGTTCTTC	CSVVDYNEQFF
TRBV4-1	.	15	TRBJ2-5	.	TGCGCCAGCAGCCTCCTGGACCTGGGGCCGGAGACCCAGTACTTC	CASSLLDLGPETQYF
TRBV29-1	TRBD1	11	TRBJ2-1	.	TGCAGCGTCGCAGGGGGCCTTGAGCAGTTCTTC	CSVAGGLEQFF
TRBV29-1	.	14	TRBJ2-3	.	TGCAGCGTTGTTGGGGACACCTACACAGATACGCAGTATTTT	CSVVGDTYTDTQYF
TRBV29-1	.	14	TRBJ2-2	.	TGCAGCGTTGAAGTCTCCGCGAACACCGGGGAGCTGTTTTTT	CSVEVSANTGELFF
TRBV4-1	.	15	TRBJ2-3	.	TGCGCCAGCAGCCAAGTCAGTGGAGGCACAGATACGCAGTATTTT	CASSQVSGGTDTQYF
TRBV29-1	.	14	TRBJ2-7	.	TGCAGCGTTGAAGACGACAACAGGGTCCATGAGCAGTACTTC	CSVEDDNRVHEQYF
TRBV29-1	TRBD2	15	TRBJ2-5	few	TGCAGCGTTGAGATTAGCGGGGGGCAGGGAGAGACCCAGTACTTC	CSVEISGGQGETQYF
TRBV29-1	TRBD1	13	TRBJ2-7	once	TGCAGCGTTGCTACTGACAGGGTGGACGAGCAGTACTTC	CSVATDRVDEQYF
TRBV27	.	14	TRBJ2-6	.	TGTGCCAGCCGGGTCAGCTCTGGGGCCAACGTCCTGACTTTC	CASRVSSGANVLTF
TRBV29-1	.	12	TRBJ2-5	.	TGCAGCGTTGAAGCCTTGGAGGAGACCCAGTACTTC	CSVEALEETQYF
TRBV5-6	.	13	TRBJ1-5	.	TGTGCCAGCAGCTACGGCCCGGGCATCGCCCAGCATTTT	CASSYGPGIAQHF
TRBV11-2	TRBD1	15	TRBJ2-7	.	TGTGCCAGCAGACGTAGACAGGGGCCATTCTACGAGCAGTACTTC	CASRRRQGPFYEQYF
TRBV29-1	TRBD2	15	TRBJ2-1	.	TGCAGCGTTCCTAGCGGGAGGGCCTCCTACAATGAGCAGTTCTTC	CSVPSGRASYNEQFF
TRBV29-1	.	12	TRBJ2-7	.	TGCAGCGGACAGGACGGCGGCTACGAGCAGTACTTC	CSGQDGGYEQYF
TRBV29-1	TRBD1	15	TRBJ2-1	.	TGCAGCGTTCTAGTCGGGACAGGGGGCGCGGATGAGCAGTTCTTC	CSVLVGTGGADEQFF
TRBV2	.	12	TRBJ2-7	few	TGTGCCAGCAAGAGGGCCAACTACGAGCAGTACTTC	CASKRANYEQYF
TRBV2	TRBD1	15	TRBJ1-5	.	TGTGCCAGCATAGAGGGACAGCATAGCAATCAGCCCCAGCATTTT	CASIEGQHSNQPQHF
TRBV11-2	.	12	TRBJ2-1	.	TGTGCCAGCAGCTTTATTATGGATGAGCAGTTCTTC	CASSFIMDEQFF
TRBV30	.	13	TRBJ2-3	.	TGTGCCTGGAACGTGGGGTCCACAGATACGCAGTATTTT	CAWNVGSTDTQYF
TRBV4-1	.	11	TRBJ1-2	.	TGCGCCAGCAGCCAAGACTCCTGGTACACCTTC	CASSQDSWYTF
TRBV30	TRBD1	13	TRBJ2-7	.	TGTGCCTGGCTTGGTCCAGGGGGCCAAGAGCAGTACTTC	CAWLGPGGQEQYF
TRBV29-1	.	10	TRBJ2-1	few	TGCAGCGTTGACCAGAATGAGCAGTTCTTC	CSVDQNEQFF